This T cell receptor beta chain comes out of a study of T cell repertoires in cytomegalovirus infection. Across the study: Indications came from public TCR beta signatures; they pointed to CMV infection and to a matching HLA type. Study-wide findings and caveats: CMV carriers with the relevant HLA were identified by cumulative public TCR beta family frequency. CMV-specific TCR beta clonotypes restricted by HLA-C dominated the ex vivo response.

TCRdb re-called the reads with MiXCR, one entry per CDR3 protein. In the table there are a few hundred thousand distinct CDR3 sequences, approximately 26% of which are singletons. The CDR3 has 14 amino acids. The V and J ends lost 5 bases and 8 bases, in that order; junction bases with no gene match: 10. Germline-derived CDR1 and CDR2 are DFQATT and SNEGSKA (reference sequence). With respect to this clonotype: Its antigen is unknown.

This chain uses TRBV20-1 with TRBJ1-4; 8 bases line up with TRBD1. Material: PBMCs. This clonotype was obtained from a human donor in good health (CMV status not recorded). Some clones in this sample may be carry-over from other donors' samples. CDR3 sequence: CSAHTTGEGEKLFF. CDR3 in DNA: TGCAGTGCTCACACGACAGGGGAGGGAGAAAAACTGTTTTTT.